This is a list of T cell receptor beta chains from one sample in a study of blood T cell repertoires in COVID-19. Data came from immunoSEQ multiplex PCR; TCRdb stores just in-frame clones and leaves some out. The repertoire holds over 200,000 clones, less than 90% seen once, with about a sixth in the top ten. Sequenced material: peripheral blood. The source of these receptors is an elderly woman with active or convalescent COVID-19. The CDR3 runs from the conserved cysteine through the conserved F or W. The order of the fields is V gene, clone size, D gene, J gene, CDR3 DNA, CDR3 protein. A D gene is named only where the DNA matches it firmly. Clone size is not always given. Where it is, it says once, few, many or a class for expanded clones.

TRBV7-2	few	NA	TRBJ2-1	TGTGCCAGCAGCTATCTGGGGCTTAGGAATGAGCAGTTCTTC	CASSYLGLRNEQFF
TRBV5-4	NA	NA	TRBJ2-7	TGTGCCAGCAGCCGGGACTCCACAAGCTCCTACGAGCAGTACTTC	CASSRDSTSSYEQYF
TRBV5-4	few	NA	TRBJ2-7	TGTGCCAGCAGCCTCTACTACGAGCAGTACTTC	CASSLYYEQYF
TRBV28	NA	TRBD2	TRBJ2-1	TGTGCCAGCAGTGACTCCGGGACTAGCGGGATCAATGAGCAGTTCTTC	CASSDSGTSGINEQFF
TRBV11-2	once	NA	TRBJ2-7	TGTGCCAGCAGCTTAATCGTTTTCGAGCAGTACTTC	CASSLIVFEQYF
TRBV2	NA	TRBD2	TRBJ2-3	TGTGCCAGCAGTGATATTAGCGGGAGCGCCACAGATACGCAGTATTTT	CASSDISGSATDTQYF
TRBV7-2	NA	TRBD2	TRBJ2-7	TGTGCCAGCAGCCTACGGGGGGTCTACGAGCAGTACTTC	CASSLRGVYEQYF
TRBV7-2	once	TRBD2	TRBJ2-3	TGTGCCAGCAGCTTACTCCGGCTAGCGGGAGGAGATACGCAGTATTTT	CASSLLRLAGGDTQYF
TRBV27	NA	TRBD1	TRBJ1-1	TGTGCCAGCAGTCTTAGAGTACAGGGGGGGGGCACTGAAGCTTTCTTT	CASSLRVQGGGTEAFF
TRBV7-9	NA	NA	TRBJ1-2	TGTGCCAGCAGCCTACGGACTGCGGACGAGGATGGCTACACCTTC	CASSLRTADEDGYTF
TRBV5-6	NA	TRBD1	TRBJ1-3	TGTGCCAGCAGCTACCGGGACAGCTCTGGAAACACCATATATTTT	CASSYRDSSGNTIYF
TRBV3-1/TRBV3-2	NA	NA	TRBJ2-1	TGTGCCAGCAGCCAAGTTGCAGGTTACAATGAGCAGTTCTTC	CASSQVAGYNEQFF
TRBV13	NA	TRBD2	TRBJ2-1	TGTGCCAGCAGCTCACCTCCGGGGGGGATCAATGAGCAGTTCTTC	CASSSPPGGINEQFF
TRBV12-5	NA	NA	TRBJ2-1	TGTGCTAGTGGTTTGGTCAGGGTCAGCGATGAGCAGTTCTTC	CASGLVRVSDEQFF